The 30 T cell receptor beta chains below all came from one sample that was sequenced in a study of T cells in Graves' hyperthyroidism and ophthalmopathy. What was amplified from RNA transcripts were TCR beta CDR3 regions. Initially, a first-round RT-PCR of the TCR CDR3 employed the HTBI primer set. TCRdb called the multiplex PCR reads again in MiXCR, with one record for every CDR3 protein. The table lists almost 600,000 distinct CDR3 sequences, 40% to 55% of them singletons. What was sequenced was peripheral blood or thyroid tissue (not recorded which). The receptor source for this set is a woman aged 18-30 years with Graves' hyperthyroidism.

The V and J genes are TRBV6-5 and TRBJ2-7, with D hard to call. Germline-derived CDR1 and CDR2 are MNHEY and SVGAGI. V lost 5 bases to trimming and J lost 2 bases, with 13 bases between them. This CDR3 is 14 amino acids long. The CDR3 here is CASSLTRPAYEQYF. The CDR3 DNA follows: TGTGCCAGCAGTCTCACTCGACCGGCCTACGAGCAGTACTTC.

V gene TRBV29-1 combines with J gene TRBJ2-1, with D hard to call. The V gene lost 3 bases and the J gene lost 4 bases, with 4 bases spanning the gap. CDR3 size: 11 residues. The germline V gene has CDR1 SQVTM and CDR2 ANQGSEA. CDR3 sequence reads: CSVDMYNEQFF. The CDR3 DNA is TGCAGCGTTGATATGTACAATGAGCAGTTCTTC.

The gene calls are TRBV29-1 and TRBJ1-5; no clear D gene. The CDR3 has 13 amino acids. V dropped 2 bases and J dropped 14 bases, with 19 bases sitting between them. CDR1 SQVTM and CDR2 ANQGSEA come from the germline V gene. Written as DNA, the CDR3 is TGCAGCGTTGAAATTAGCGGGAGGTCCTACGAGCATTTT. Protein product: CSVEISGRSYEHF.

V and J are TRBV20-1 and TRBJ1-4; no definite D call. CDR3 size: 12 residues. Trimming took 1 base from V and 7 from J, leaving 7 bases between them. Germline loops: CDR1 DFQATT, CDR2 SNEGSKA (reference sequence). The CDR3, as DNA: TGCAGTGCTAGAGTAGGGATTGAAAAACTGTTTTTT. Residues: CSARVGIEKLFF.

V gene TRBV20-1 combines with J gene TRBJ2-5; D may be TRBD1 (6 bases). The V end was cut by 6 bases, the J end by 2 bases, with 10 bases between. Germline V gives CDR1 DFQATT, CDR2 SNEGSKA (reference sequence). The CDR3 has 12 amino acids. The CDR3, as DNA: TGCAGTGCCGCAGGGGATCAAGAGACCCAGTACTTC. Encoded protein: CSAAGDQETQYF.

V and J are TRBV7-9 and TRBJ2-7; the D gene is possibly TRBD2 (6 bases). The CDR3 is 16 amino acids. Trimming took 6 bases from V and 1 from J, leaving 19 bases between them. Per the germline V gene, CDR1 is SEHNR and CDR2 is FQNEAQ (reference sequence). This CDR3 reads CASSPPWGEGSYEQYF. DNA of the CDR3: TGTGCCAGCAGTCCTCCTTGGGGGGAAGGGTCCTACGAGCAGTACTTC.

In regard to this clonotype: A much larger clone lies one base from this, so it may be a read error. The gene calls are TRBV7-9 and TRBJ2-2; D is undetermined. Trimming cost V 4 bases and J 3 bases, with 12 bases left between them. The CDR3 runs 15 residues. CDR1 and CDR2 (germline): SEHNR, FQNEAQ (reference sequence). Here the CDR3 DNA reads TGTGCCAGCAGCTCCGGCCCCACAGACACCGGGGAGCTGTTTTTT. The encoded protein is CASSSGPTDTGELFF. The full variable domain, rest sourced from reference TRBV7-9 and TRBJ2-2, is DTGVSQNPRHKITKRGQNVTFRCDPISEHNRLYWYRQTLGQGPEFLTYFQNEAQLEKSRLLSDRFSAERPKGSFSTLEIQRTEQGDSAMYLCASSSGPTDTGELFFGEGSRLTVL.

The CDR3, as DNA: TGTGCCAGCAGTGAAGGAGGGGCGGCCACCGGGGAGCTGTTTTTT. Amino acids: CASSEGGAATGELFF. The V and J genes are TRBV2 and TRBJ2-2; D possibly uses TRBD1 or TRBD2 (5 bases each). Deletions cut 1 base from V and 4 bases from J, with 10 bases between. This CDR3 is built from 15 residues. Germline CDR1 and CDR2: SNHLY and FYNNEI.

J is TRBJ2-2 and V is TRBV4-1, with D possibly being TRBD1 (6 bases). V was shortened by 5 bases and J by 4 bases, with 14 bases between the two germline ends. In germline, CDR1 is MGHRA, CDR2 YSYEKL. The CDR3 runs to 15 residues. In DNA form, the CDR3 reads TGCGCCAGCAGCGACCCGGACAGAGCCACCGGGGAGCTGTTTTTT. This gives the protein CASSDPDRATGELFF.

V usage is TRBV12-3 or TRBV12-4 and J usage is TRBJ2-2; 13 nucleotides match TRBD2. The CDR3 is made up of 16 amino acids. V was clipped by 6 bases and J by 7 bases; unmatched bases: 8. The DNA of the CDR3 is TGTGCCAGCAGCCGAGGACTAGCGGGAGCGAACGGGGAGCTGTTTTTT. It translates to CASSRGLAGANGELFF.

This clonotype was seen at least ten times. The rearrangement uses TRBV6-2 or TRBV6-3 and TRBJ1-1; the D is unclear. In germline, CDR1 is MNHEY, CDR2 SVGEGT. The CDR3 totals 15 residues. V lost 2 bases, J lost 5 bases, and 15 bases lay in between. CDR3 amino acids: CASSYRRQVGTEAFF. The CDR3 DNA follows: TGTGCCAGCAGTTACAGGCGCCAGGTAGGGACTGAAGCTTTCTTT.

This sequence joins TRBV25-1 and TRBJ1-6, with 7 bases lining up with TRBD1. The V segment lost 6 bases and the J segment 8 bases; nucleotides outside the gene matches: 13. Germline lookup yields CDR1 MGHDK and CDR2 SYGVNS. The CDR3 length is 16 residues. The chain's CDR3 is CASRDRGVQGDSPLHF. CDR3 nucleotides: TGTGCCAGCAGAGATCGCGGGGTTCAGGGGGATTCACCCCTCCACTTT.

This clonotype has a handful of counts. The CDR3 protein is CASSSGPHGEQFF. The CDR3 region has the DNA TGCGCCAGCAGCTCGGGACCTCATGGTGAGCAGTTCTTC. The chain couples TRBV5-1 to TRBJ2-7; D may match TRBD1 or TRBD2 (5 bases each). The J call may be incorrect, as the DNA end agrees better with TRBJ2-1. CDR3 length equals 13 residues. Germline V gene lookup returns CDR1 SGHRS and CDR2 YFSETQ.

Comments on this clonotype: A single base separates this from a much larger clone, so it may be a read error. The DNA is left out, because the CDR3 cannot be placed on it with certainty; the CDR3 is given as TCRdb lists it. This sequence joins TRBV19 and TRBJ2-7; whether TRBD2, the table's D call, matches the DNA was not checked. The CDR3 numbers 16 amino acids, ends counted. Germline loops: CDR1 LNHDA, CDR2 SQIVND (reference sequence). CDR3: CASSVLRDFGNGEQCF.

This clonotype was counted many times. The chain joins TRBV28 to TRBJ2-7; TRBD1 matches at 7 bases. J gave up 6 bases and V 6 bases, and 8 bases lay outside the gene matches. The CDR3 contains 13 residues. The germline V gene has CDR1 MDHEN and CDR2 SYDVKM. CDR3 residues: CASRAQGELEQYF. The CDR3 DNA follows: TGTGCCAGCAGGGCCCAGGGGGAACTCGAGCAGTACTTC. The full variable domain, completed using reference TRBV28 and TRBJ2-7, is DVKVTQSSRYLVKRTGEKVFLECVQDMDHENMFWYRQDPGLGLRLIYFSYDVKMKEKGDIPEGYSVSREKKERFSLILESASTNQTSMYLCASRAQGELEQYFGPGTRLTVT.

The CDR3: CSASGTGDEQYF. The DNA of the CDR3 is TGCAGTGCTAGTGGAACAGGGGACGAGCAGTACTTC. V is TRBV20-1 and J is TRBJ2-7; 7 bases are shared with TRBD1. Trimming took 3 bases from V and 5 from J; bases not matched to a gene: 4. Germline V gene sequence: CDR1 DFQATT, CDR2 SNEGSKA (reference sequence). CDR3 length equals 12 residues.

This clonotype was counted many times. This chain uses TRBV20-1 with TRBJ1-2; tentative D call: TRBD1 (5 bases). Between the trimmed V and J ends, which lost 6 bases and 4 bases, there was a span of 12 bases. Germline V gene data show CDR1 as DFQATT and CDR2 as SNEGSKA (reference sequence). This CDR3 region has 12 residues. CDR3 in amino acids: CSAQGIRYGYTF. The CDR3 coding sequence is TGCAGTGCCCAGGGTATTCGCTATGGCTACACCTTC.

This sequence joins TRBV6-5 and TRBJ2-7; possible D gene TRBD1, 5 bases. The CDR3 contains 15 residues. The germline CDR1 and CDR2 sequences are MNHEY and SVGAGI. V was cut by 0 bases and J by 3 bases, with 12 bases left in between. In DNA, the CDR3 is TGTGCCAGCAGTTACTCTACAGGAGATTACTACGAGCAGTACTTC. This encodes CASSYSTGDYYEQYF.

J is TRBJ2-5 and V is TRBV20-1, with 12 bases that match TRBD2. The J call is in doubt because the DNA end fits TRBJ2-7 better. The germline CDR1 and CDR2 sequences are DFQATT and SNEGSKA (reference sequence). The CDR3 has 15 amino acids. The CDR3 region is CSAVQLAGGPYEQYF. In DNA form, the CDR3 reads TGCAGTGCTGTCCAACTAGCGGGAGGACCCTACGAGCAGTACTTC.

This clonotype has a handful of counts. This rearrangement joins TRBV7-3 to TRBJ2-1; 12 nucleotides align to TRBD2. The CDR3 is 14 residues long. V lost 5 bases to trimming and J lost 10 bases; unmatched junction nucleotides: 6. The germline CDR1 and CDR2 sequences are SGHTA and FQGTGA. The CDR3 region has the DNA TGTGCCAGCAGCGTAGACCTAGCGGGAGGGGAGCAGTTCTTC. It codes for CASSVDLAGGEQFF.

This clonotype has at least ten counts. The V call is TRBV12-3 or TRBV12-4, the J call TRBJ1-2, with D tentatively TRBD1 (5 bases). This CDR3 is 13 amino acids long. V lost 4 bases, J lost 6 bases, and 12 bases lay in between. The CDR3: CASSSMDTHGYTF. The DNA for the CDR3 is TGTGCCAGCAGTTCGATGGACACCCATGGCTACACCTTC.

The genes are TRBV13 and TRBJ1-1, with 8 bases matching TRBD1. Trimming cost V 8 bases and J 0 bases; bases outside gene matches: 5. This CDR3 has 14 residues. CDR1 and CDR2 (germline): PRHDT, FYEKMQ (reference sequence). The CDR3, as DNA: TGTGCCAGCCCATGGGGACAGGTGAACACTGAAGCTTTCTTT. Amino acid sequence: CASPWGQVNTEAFF.

The chain employs TRBV10-3 and TRBJ1-1; TRBD1 agrees at 9 bases. The V and J ends lost 3 bases and 5 bases, in that order; junction bases with no gene match: 4. The CDR3 runs to 14 residues. The germline V gene has CDR1 ENHRY and CDR2 SYGVKD. The CDR3 sequence is CAISEGQGRTEAFF. CDR3 DNA: TGTGCCATCAGTGAAGGACAGGGGCGAACTGAAGCTTTCTTT.

In its sample, this clonotype was seen many times. V is TRBV7-2 and J is TRBJ2-7, with unresolved D. Germline values: CDR1 SGHTA, CDR2 FQGNSA. The CDR3 has 14 amino acids. V dropped 5 bases and J dropped 3 bases, with 14 bases sitting between them. The CDR3 bases are TGTGCCAGCAGCCCCTTGGTAGGGTTCTACGAGCAGTACTTC. It specifies CASSPLVGFYEQYF.

This clonotype was seen at least ten times. The CDR3 DNA reads TGTGCCAGCAGTGATTCGGGCAGGGGCCAGCCCCAGCATTTT. As protein: CASSDSGRGQPQHF. The gene calls are TRBV25-1 and TRBJ1-5, with D possibly TRBD1 on 6 matching bases. The V gene lost 3 bases and the J gene lost 7 bases, with 13 bases spanning the gap. Germline-derived CDR1 and CDR2 are MGHDK and SYGVNS. CDR3 size: 14 residues.

The chain couples TRBV19 to TRBJ1-6; 8 bases fit TRBD1. This CDR3 has 16 residues. The junction had 10 bases not matched to a gene; V was cut back by 4 bases and J by 8 bases. Germline lookup yields CDR1 LNHDA and CDR2 SQIVND (reference sequence). DNA for the CDR3: TGTGCCAGTAGTACCGACAGGGGCGCCGGGGATTCACCCCTCCACTTT. Amino acids: CASSTDRGAGDSPLHF.

This clonotype was seen many times. The rearrangement links TRBV14 to TRBJ2-7; 8 nucleotides line up with TRBD2. This CDR3 is 16 amino acids long. The germline V gene encodes CDR1 SGHDN and CDR2 FVKESK. J was trimmed by 5 bases and V by 4 bases; bases with no gene match: 13. The CDR3 sequence: CASSPPGTSVPDEQYF. The CDR3 DNA sequence: TGTGCCAGCAGCCCCCCCGGGACTAGTGTTCCCGACGAGCAGTACTTC.

V gene TRBV20-1 combines with J gene TRBJ1-1; D is perhaps TRBD1 (6 bases). Germline V gene lookup returns CDR1 DFQATT and CDR2 SNEGSKA (reference sequence). V gave up 1 base and J gave up 2 bases, with 11 bases separating them. This CDR3 contains 14 residues. This chain's CDR3 is CSARVDSTNTEAFF. Written as DNA, the CDR3 is TGCAGTGCTAGAGTGGACAGCACCAACACTGAAGCTTTCTTT.

This clonotype was picked up one time. The V and J genes are TRBV7-9 and TRBJ2-5; tentative D call: TRBD2 (6 bases). Germline CDR1 reads SEHNR; CDR2 reads FQNEAQ (reference sequence). The CDR3 runs to 15 residues. Trimming shortened V by 5 bases and J by 7 bases, and 20 bases separated the two germline ends. The CDR3 DNA follows: TGTGCCAGCAGCCGAGATCGGTTCGGGAGCGGGACCCAGTACTTC. It translates to CASSRDRFGSGTQYF. The full variable domain, with the rest looked up from reference TRBV7-9 and TRBJ2-5, is DTGVSQNPRHKITKRGQNVTFRCDPISEHNRLYWYRQTLGQGPEFLTYFQNEAQLEKSRLLSDRFSAERPKGSFSTLEIQRTEQGDSAMYLCASSRDRFGSGTQYFGPGTRLLVL.

About this clonotype itself: A read error may account for a junction end that differs from germline. This chain connects TRBV7-3 to TRBJ2-5; D possibly uses TRBD1 or TRBD2 (7 bases each). The CDR3 contains 13 residues. Germline assignment: CDR1 SGHTA and CDR2 FQGTGA. The CDR3, as DNA: TGTGCCAGCAGCCAGGGGGGCGGGAGCCCCAGGTTCTTC. Translated, it gives CASSQGGGSPRFF.